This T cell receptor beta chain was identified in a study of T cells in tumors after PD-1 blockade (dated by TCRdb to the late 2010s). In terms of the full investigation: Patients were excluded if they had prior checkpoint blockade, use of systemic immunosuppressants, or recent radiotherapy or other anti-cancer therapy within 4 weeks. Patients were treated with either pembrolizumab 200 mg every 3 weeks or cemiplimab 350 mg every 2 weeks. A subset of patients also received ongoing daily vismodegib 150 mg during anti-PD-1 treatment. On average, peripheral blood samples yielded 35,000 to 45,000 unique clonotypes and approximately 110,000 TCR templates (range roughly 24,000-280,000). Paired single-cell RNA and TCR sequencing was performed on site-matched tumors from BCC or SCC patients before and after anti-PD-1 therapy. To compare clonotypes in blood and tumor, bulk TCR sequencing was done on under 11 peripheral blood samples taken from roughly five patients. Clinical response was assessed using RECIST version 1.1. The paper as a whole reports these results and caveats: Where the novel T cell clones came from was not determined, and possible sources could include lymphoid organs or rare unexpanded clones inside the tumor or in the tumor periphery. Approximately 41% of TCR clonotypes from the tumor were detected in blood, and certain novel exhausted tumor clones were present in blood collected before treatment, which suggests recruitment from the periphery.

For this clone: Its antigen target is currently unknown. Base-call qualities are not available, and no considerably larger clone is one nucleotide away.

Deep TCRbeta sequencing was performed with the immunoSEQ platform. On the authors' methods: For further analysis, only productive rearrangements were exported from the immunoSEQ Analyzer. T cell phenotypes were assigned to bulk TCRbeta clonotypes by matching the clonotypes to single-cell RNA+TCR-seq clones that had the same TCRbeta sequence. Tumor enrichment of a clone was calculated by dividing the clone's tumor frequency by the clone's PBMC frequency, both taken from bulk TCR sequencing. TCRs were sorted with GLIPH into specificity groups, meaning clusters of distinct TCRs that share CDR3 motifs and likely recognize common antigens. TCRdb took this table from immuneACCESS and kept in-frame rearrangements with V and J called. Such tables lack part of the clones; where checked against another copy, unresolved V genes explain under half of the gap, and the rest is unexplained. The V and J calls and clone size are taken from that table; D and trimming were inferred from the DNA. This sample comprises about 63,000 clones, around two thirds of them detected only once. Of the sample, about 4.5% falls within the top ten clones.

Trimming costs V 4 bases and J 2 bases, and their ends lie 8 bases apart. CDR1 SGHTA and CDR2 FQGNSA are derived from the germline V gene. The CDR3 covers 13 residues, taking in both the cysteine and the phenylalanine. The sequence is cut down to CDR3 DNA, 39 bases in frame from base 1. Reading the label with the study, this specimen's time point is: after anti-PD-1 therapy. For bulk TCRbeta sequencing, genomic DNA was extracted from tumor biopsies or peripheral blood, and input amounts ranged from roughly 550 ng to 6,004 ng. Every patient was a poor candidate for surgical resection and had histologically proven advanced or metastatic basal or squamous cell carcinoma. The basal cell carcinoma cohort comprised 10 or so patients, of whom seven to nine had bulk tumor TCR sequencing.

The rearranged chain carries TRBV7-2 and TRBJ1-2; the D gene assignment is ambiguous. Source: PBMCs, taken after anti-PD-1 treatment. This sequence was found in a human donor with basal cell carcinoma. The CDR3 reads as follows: CASSSRLNYGYTF. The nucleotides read TGTGCCAGCAGCTCCAGGCTCAACTATGGCTACACCTTC.